This record covers a single T cell receptor beta chain. Its specific antigen is unknown. Qualities for individual bases were not recorded, and no much larger clone is one base off. The sample comes from a study of blood T cell repertoires in COVID-19 (dated by TCRdb to about 2020). Turning to the overall study: Samples from collaborators originated in the United States, Italy and Spain and spanned both the acute and convalescent phases of COVID-19. The material from the prospective study consisted of cDNA or gDNA derived from T cells, B-cell-depleted T cells, or PBMCs. Deeply sampled blood TCRbeta repertoires from subjects exposed to, actively infected with, or recovered from COVID-19 were included in the dataset. The repertoires were released in a freely available public database intended as a resource for research on the immune response to SARS-CoV-2. Samples came from the ongoing ImmuneRACE study (first 160 participants) plus 1,254 subjects from 6 global collaborators. Sample metadata almost always included a de-identified subject ID, COVID-19 status, age in years and sex. Where available, HLA class I and class II types were taken from metadata supplied by the sample provider and were not determined by assay-based typing. The full study reports these points: The amount of clinical and demographic metadata varied by source and participant and was provided uncurated.

Whole blood was collected in K2EDTA tubes by collaborating institutions according to the institutions' own protocols. For TCRbeta analysis, collaborators shipped samples as frozen whole blood, isolated PBMCs, or DNA extracted from either of those sample types. Counted from cysteine to phenylalanine, this CDR3 has 13 amino acids. Only the CDR3 DNA stays, 39 bases, in frame from base 1. V and J are trimmed by 6 bases and 14 bases, and the gene matches miss 9 bases of the junction. Via the germline V gene, CDR1 is MGHRA and CDR2 YSYEKL. The immunoSEQ Assay, a bias-controlled multiplex PCR, was used to amplify TCRbeta CDR3 regions from genomic DNA. In the original analysis: The number of nucleated cells in each sample was estimated from the amplification of reference gene primers within the assay. To quantify the absolute abundance of each unique TCRbeta CDR3 rearrangement, sequence reads were collapsed and filtered. For each sample, productive Simpson clonality was calculated as the square root of Simpson's diversity index over productive rearrangements. The source is immuneACCESS, and TCRdb retained only in-frame sequences with V and J called. Part of the clones is not carried over; for the studies checked, unresolved V genes explain less than half of this, and the remainder is unexplained. The V and J calls and the clone size are those of that table, but D and trimming were determined from the DNA. The sample table lists around 95,000 clones, about 91% of them with a count of one. Clones ranked in the top ten supply roughly 4.6% of the sample.

This clonotype was sampled from a human donor in a cohort sampled during active COVID-19. The sample taken for sequencing was peripheral blood. The chain employs TRBV4-1 and TRBJ2-1; 11 middle bases align to TRBD2. The encoded CDR3 is CASRGLAAPKEFF. The sequence in DNA is TGCGCCAGCAGGGGACTAGCGGCCCCTAAGGAGTTCTTC.